The clone carrying this T cell receptor beta chain has at least ten counts. Sample-barcoded 5' priming and a J-beta primer mix drove a second PCR of roughly 7 to 11 cycles. TCRdb reprocessed the 5' RACE reads with MiXCR, giving one entry per CDR3 protein. Of 750,000 to 1,000,000 distinct CDR3 sequences listed, just under 30% were seen once; the top ten hold approximately 10%. Germline V gives CDR1 LGHNA, CDR2 YSLEER. Trimming took 0 bases from V and 0 from J, leaving 8 bases between them. This CDR3 is 15 amino acids long. This sample was included in a study of blood T cells in healthy people across ages. The same data also contributed to another study, on T cells of mothers and their children.

The sample taken for sequencing was blood. The gene calls are TRBV4-3 and TRBJ1-2; the D is unclear. This TCR came from a woman aged 40 to 49 in good health. DNA for the CDR3: TGCGCCAGCAGCCAAGATCCCAGCGCTAACTATGGCTACACCTTC. It encodes CASSQDPSANYGYTF.